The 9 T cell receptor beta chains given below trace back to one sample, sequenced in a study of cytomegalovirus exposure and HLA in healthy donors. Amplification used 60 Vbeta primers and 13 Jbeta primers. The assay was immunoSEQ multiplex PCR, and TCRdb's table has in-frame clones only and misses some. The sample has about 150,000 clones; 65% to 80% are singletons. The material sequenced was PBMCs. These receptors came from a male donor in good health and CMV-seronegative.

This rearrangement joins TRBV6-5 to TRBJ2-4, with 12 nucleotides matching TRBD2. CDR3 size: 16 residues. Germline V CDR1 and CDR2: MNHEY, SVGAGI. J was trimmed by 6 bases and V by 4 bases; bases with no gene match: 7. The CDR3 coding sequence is TGTGCCAGCAGTTCGAGACTAGCGGGAGAGGGAAACATTCAGTACTTC. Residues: CASSSRLAGEGNIQYF.

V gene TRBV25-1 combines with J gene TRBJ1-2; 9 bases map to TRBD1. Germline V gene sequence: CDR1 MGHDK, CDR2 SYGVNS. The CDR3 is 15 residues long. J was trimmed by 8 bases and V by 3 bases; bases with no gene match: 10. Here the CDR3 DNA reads TGTGCCAGCAGTGACCCTCGGACAGGGGTGGAAGGCTACACCTTC. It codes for CASSDPRTGVEGYTF.

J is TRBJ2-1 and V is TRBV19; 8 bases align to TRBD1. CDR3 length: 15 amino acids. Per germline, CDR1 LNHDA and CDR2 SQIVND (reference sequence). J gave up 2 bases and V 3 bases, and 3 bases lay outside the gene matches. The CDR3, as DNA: TGTGCCAGTAGTATGGGGACAGGAGCCTACAATGAGCAGTTCTTC. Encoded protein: CASSMGTGAYNEQFF.

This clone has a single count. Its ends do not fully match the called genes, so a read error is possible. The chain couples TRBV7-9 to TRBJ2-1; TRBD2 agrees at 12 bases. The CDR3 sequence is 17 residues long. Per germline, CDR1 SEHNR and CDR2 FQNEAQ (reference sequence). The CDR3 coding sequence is TGTTCCAGCAGCTTAGGGGGGACTAGCGGGTCCTACAATGAGCAGTTCTTC. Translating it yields CSSSLGGTSGSYNEQFF. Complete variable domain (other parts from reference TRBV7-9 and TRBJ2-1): DTGVSQNPRHKITKRGQNVTFRCDPISEHNRLYWYRQTLGQGPEFLTYFQNEAQLEKSRLLSDRFSAERPKGSFSTLEIQRTEQGDSAMYLCSSSLGGTSGSYNEQFFGPGTRLTVL.

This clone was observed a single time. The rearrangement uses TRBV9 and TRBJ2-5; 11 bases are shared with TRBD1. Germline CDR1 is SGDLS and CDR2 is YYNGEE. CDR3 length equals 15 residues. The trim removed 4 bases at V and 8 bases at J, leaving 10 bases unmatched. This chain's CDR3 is CASSPLPGQGGTQYF. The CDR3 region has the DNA TGTGCCAGCAGCCCACTCCCGGGACAGGGGGGAACCCAGTACTTC.

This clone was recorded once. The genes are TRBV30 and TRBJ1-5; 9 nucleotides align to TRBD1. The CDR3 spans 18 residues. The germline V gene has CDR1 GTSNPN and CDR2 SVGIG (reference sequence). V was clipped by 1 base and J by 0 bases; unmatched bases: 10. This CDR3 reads CAWSDRMTGGYSNQPQHF. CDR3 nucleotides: TGTGCCTGGAGTGATAGGATGACAGGGGGATATAGCAATCAGCCCCAGCATTTT.

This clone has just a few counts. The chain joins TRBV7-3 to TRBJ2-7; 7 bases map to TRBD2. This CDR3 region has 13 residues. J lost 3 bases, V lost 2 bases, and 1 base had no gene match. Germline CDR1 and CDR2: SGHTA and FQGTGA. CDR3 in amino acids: CASSLGGGYEQYF. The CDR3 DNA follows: TGTGCCAGCAGCTTAGGCGGGGGCTACGAGCAGTACTTC.

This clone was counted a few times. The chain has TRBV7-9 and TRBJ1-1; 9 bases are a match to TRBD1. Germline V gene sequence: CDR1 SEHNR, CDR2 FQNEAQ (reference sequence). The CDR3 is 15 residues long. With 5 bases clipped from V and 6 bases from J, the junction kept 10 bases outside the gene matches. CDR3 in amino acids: CASSQDRGMIAEAFF. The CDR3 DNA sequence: TGTGCCAGCAGCCAAGACAGGGGGATGATCGCTGAAGCTTTCTTT.

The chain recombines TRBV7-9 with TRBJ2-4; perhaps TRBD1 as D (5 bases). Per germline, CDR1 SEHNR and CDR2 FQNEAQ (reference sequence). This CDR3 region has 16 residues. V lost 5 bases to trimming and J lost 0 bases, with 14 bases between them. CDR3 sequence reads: CASSPWGLLAKNIQYF. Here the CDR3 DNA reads TGTGCCAGCAGCCCCTGGGGCCTCCTAGCCAAAAACATTCAGTACTTC.